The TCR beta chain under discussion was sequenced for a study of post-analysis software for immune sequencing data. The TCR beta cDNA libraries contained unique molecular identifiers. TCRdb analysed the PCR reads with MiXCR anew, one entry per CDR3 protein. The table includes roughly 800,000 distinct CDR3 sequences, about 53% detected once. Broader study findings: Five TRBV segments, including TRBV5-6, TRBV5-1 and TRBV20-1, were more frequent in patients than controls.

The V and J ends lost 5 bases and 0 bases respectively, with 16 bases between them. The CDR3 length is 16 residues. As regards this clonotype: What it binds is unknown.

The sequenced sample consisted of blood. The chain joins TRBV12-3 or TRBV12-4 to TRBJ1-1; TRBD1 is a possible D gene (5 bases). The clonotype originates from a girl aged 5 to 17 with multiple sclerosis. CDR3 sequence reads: CASSPYQGVMNTEAFF. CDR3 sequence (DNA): TGTGCCAGCAGTCCATACCAGGGAGTCATGAACACTGAAGCTTTCTTT.